One TCR beta chain is described in this entry. This sample is drawn from a study of blood T cell repertoires in COVID-19. The overall study: The samples span acute and convalescent COVID-19 from the United States, Italy and Spain.

Original processing notes: It was from reference gene primer amplification that nucleated cell counts were estimated. Clones were sequenced by immunoSEQ multiplex PCR, and TCRdb holds only the in-frame ones, with some missing. V and J calls and clone size are those listed in that table; D and trimming were worked out from the DNA. The sample has about 80,000 clones, over 80% seen once; the top ten hold 3.5% to 4%. CDR3 length: 18 residues. Germline V gene lookup returns CDR1 SGHTS and CDR2 YDEGEE. Trimming removed 3 bases from V and 4 bases from J, with 25 bases in between. Input material: peripheral blood. The chain recombines TRBV5-8 with TRBJ1-2; perhaps TRBD1 as D (6 bases). This TCR was recovered from a man in his forties or fifties with acute or convalescent COVID-19. The CDR3 bases are TGTGCCAGCAGCTCTCAACTCCAAACAGGGCCTGCGGTCTATGGCTACACCTTC. Protein: CASSSQLQTGPAVYGYTF.